A selection of T cell receptor beta chains follows, all from one sample in a study of blood T cell repertoires in COVID-19. The assay was immunoSEQ multiplex PCR, and TCRdb's table has in-frame clones only and misses some. The sample shows 350,000 to 450,000 clones, roughly 92% of them seen only once. Sequenced: PBMCs or T cells enriched from blood (not recorded which). The source is a woman in her forties who had been exposed to COVID-19. CDR3s include the opening cysteine and the closing phenylalanine or tryptophan. A D gene is named only where the DNA matches it firmly. Some rows mark clone size as missing; the rest say once, few, many or name a class of expanded clone.

abundance: NA; j_gene: TRBJ1-2; v_gene: TRBV18; d_gene: TRBD1; CDR3aa: CASSPSTGVLVAGYTF; CDR3nt: TGTGCCAGCTCACCGTCGACAGGGGTGCTCGTTGCTGGCTACACCTTC
abundance: few; j_gene: TRBJ2-2; v_gene: TRBV6-4; d_gene: TRBD2; CDR3aa: CASSEQRGTTGELFF; CDR3nt: TGTGCCAGCAGTGAACAGCGGGGGACCACCGGGGAGCTGTTTTTT
abundance: once; j_gene: TRBJ2-5; v_gene: TRBV5-1; d_gene: TRBD2; CDR3aa: CASSSRWPSGGKETQYF; CDR3nt: TGCGCCAGCAGCTCCCGGTGGCCTAGCGGGGGTAAAGAGACCCAGTACTTC
abundance: NA; j_gene: TRBJ1-5; v_gene: TRBV5-8; d_gene: NA; CDR3aa: CASSLGLLGQKNQPQHF; CDR3nt: TGTGCCAGCAGCTTGGGTTTATTGGGACAAAAAAATCAGCCCCAGCATTTT
abundance: NA; j_gene: TRBJ2-1; v_gene: TRBV19; d_gene: NA; CDR3aa: CASSPRVNEQFF; CDR3nt: TGTGCCAGTAGTCCCCGGGTCAATGAGCAGTTCTTC
abundance: NA; j_gene: TRBJ1-2; v_gene: TRBV5-6; d_gene: NA; CDR3aa: CASSQYGTPWGFYGYTF; CDR3nt: TGTGCCAGCAGCCAGTACGGGACTCCCTGGGGCTTCTATGGCTACACCTTC
abundance: NA; j_gene: TRBJ1-2; v_gene: TRBV7-3; d_gene: TRBD1; CDR3aa: CASSLDREARCGYTF; CDR3nt: TGTGCCAGCAGCTTAGACAGGGAGGCGCGGTGCGGCTACACCTTC
abundance: NA; j_gene: TRBJ1-1; v_gene: TRBV11-2; d_gene: NA; CDR3aa: CASSSNRVNTEAFF; CDR3nt: TGTGCCAGCAGCTCGAACAGGGTTAACACTGAAGCTTTCTTT
abundance: NA; j_gene: TRBJ2-3; v_gene: TRBV18; d_gene: TRBD2; CDR3aa: CASSTGGLTDTQYF; CDR3nt: TGTGCCAGCTCAACGGGGGGGCTCACAGATACGCAGTATTTT
abundance: NA; j_gene: TRBJ2-6; v_gene: TRBV19; d_gene: NA; CDR3aa: CASKWTAGANVLTF; CDR3nt: TGTGCCAGCAAGTGGACAGCTGGGGCCAACGTCCTGACTTTC
abundance: NA; j_gene: TRBJ1-6; v_gene: TRBV5-8; d_gene: NA; CDR3aa: CASSFGSLHF; CDR3nt: TGTGCCAGCAGCTTCGGGTCCCTCCACTTT
abundance: NA; j_gene: TRBJ1-5; v_gene: TRBV29-1; d_gene: NA; CDR3aa: CSVVELTGLVHF; CDR3nt: TGCAGCGTTGTGGAACTTACAGGGCTCGTGCATTTT
abundance: NA; j_gene: TRBJ2-1; v_gene: TRBV27; d_gene: TRBD2; CDR3aa: CASSSPSSGRGNEQFF; CDR3nt: TGTGCCAGCAGTTCCCCTTCTAGCGGGAGAGGCAATGAGCAGTTCTTC
abundance: once; j_gene: TRBJ1-5; v_gene: TRBV7-8; d_gene: TRBD1; CDR3aa: CASSLDSGQGNNQPQHF; CDR3nt: TGTGCCAGCAGCTTAGACTCCGGACAGGGGAACAATCAGCCCCAGCATTTT
abundance: once; j_gene: TRBJ2-3; v_gene: TRBV30; d_gene: TRBD2; CDR3aa: CAWAGGRRDTQYF; CDR3nt: TGTGCCTGGGCGGGGGGGCGAAGAGATACGCAGTATTTT
abundance: NA; j_gene: TRBJ2-7; v_gene: TRBV7-3; d_gene: TRBD1; CDR3aa: CASSLGPGQTYEQYF; CDR3nt: TGTGCCAGCAGCTTAGGGCCGGGACAGACCTACGAGCAGTACTTC
abundance: NA; j_gene: TRBJ2-5; v_gene: TRBV6-6; d_gene: TRBD2; CDR3aa: CASSKTGGGTETQYF; CDR3nt: TGTGCCAGCAGCAAAACGGGAGGGGGGACGGAGACCCAGTACTTC